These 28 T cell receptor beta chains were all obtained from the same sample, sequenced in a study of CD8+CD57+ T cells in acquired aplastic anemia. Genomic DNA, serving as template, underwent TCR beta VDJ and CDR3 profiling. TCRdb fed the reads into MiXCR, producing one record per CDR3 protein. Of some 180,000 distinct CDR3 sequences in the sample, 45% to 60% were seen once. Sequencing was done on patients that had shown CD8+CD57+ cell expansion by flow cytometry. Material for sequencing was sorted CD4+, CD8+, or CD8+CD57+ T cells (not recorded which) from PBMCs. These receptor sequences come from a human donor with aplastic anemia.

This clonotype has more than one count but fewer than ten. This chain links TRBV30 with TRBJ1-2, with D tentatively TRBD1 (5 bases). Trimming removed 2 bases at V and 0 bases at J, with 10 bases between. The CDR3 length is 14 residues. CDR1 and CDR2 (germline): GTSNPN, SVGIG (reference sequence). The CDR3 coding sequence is TGTGCCTGGAGTCGGGGGGAAGCTAACTATGGCTACACCTTC. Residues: CAWSRGEANYGYTF.

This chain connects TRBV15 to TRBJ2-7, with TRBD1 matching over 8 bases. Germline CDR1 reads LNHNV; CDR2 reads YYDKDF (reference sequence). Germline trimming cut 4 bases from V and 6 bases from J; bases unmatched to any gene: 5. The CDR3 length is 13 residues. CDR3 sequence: CATSTGQGFEQYF. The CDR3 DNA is TGTGCCACCAGCACCGGACAGGGCTTCGAGCAGTACTTC.

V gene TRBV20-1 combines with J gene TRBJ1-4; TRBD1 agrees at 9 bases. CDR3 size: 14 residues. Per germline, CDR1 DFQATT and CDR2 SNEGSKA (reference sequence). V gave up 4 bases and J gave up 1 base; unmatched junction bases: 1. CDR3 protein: CSATTGGTNEKLFF. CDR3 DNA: TGCAGTGCTACGACAGGGGGAACTAATGAAAAACTGTTTTTT.

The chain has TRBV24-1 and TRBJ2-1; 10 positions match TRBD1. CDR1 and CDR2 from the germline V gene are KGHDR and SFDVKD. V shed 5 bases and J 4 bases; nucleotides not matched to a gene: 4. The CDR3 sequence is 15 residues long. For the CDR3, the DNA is TGTGCCACCAGTGGAGGGGACAGGGGATACAATGAGCAGTTCTTC. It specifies CATSGGDRGYNEQFF.

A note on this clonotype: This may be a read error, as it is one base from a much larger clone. This CDR3 reads CASRPGTGNGYTF. As DNA, the CDR3 is TGTGCCAGCAGGCCCGGGACAGGGAATGGCTACACCTTC. This sequence joins TRBV2 and TRBJ1-2; 9 bases agree with TRBD1. The junction had 5 bases not matched to a gene; V was cut back by 6 bases and J by 6 bases. Germline CDR1 SNHLY, CDR2 FYNNEI. This CDR3 spans 13 amino acids.

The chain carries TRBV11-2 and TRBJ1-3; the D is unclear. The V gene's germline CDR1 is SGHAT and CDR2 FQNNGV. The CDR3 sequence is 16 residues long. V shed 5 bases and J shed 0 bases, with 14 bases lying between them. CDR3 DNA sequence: TGTGCCAGCAGCCGTGCGGGCGCGAGCTCTGGAAACACCATATATTTT. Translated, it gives CASSRAGASSGNTIYF.

CDR3 nucleotides: TGTGCCACCAGTCCGCCGGGTTGGGGACAGGGGGCCGATGAGCAGTTCTTC. Its translation: CATSPPGWGQGADEQFF. V gene TRBV24-1 combines with J gene TRBJ2-1; 12 bases fit TRBD1. The trim removed 6 bases at V and 8 bases at J, leaving 13 bases unmatched. This CDR3 spans 17 amino acids. Germline V gene data show CDR1 as KGHDR and CDR2 as SFDVKD.

CDR3: CSAVDRRNTEAFF. The CDR3 DNA is TGCAGTGCTGTTGACAGGAGGAACACTGAAGCTTTCTTT. This chain uses TRBV20-1 with TRBJ1-1, with D possibly TRBD1 on 6 matching bases. Germline CDR1 reads DFQATT; CDR2 reads SNEGSKA (reference sequence). The CDR3 consists of 13 residues. Trimming pared 5 bases from V and 1 base from J, leaving 11 bases between.

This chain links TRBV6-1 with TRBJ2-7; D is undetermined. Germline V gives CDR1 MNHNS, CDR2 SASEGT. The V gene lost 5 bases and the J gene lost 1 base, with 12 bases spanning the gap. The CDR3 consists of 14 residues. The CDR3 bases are TGTGCCAGCAGTAAAACAGAGGTATCCTACGAGCAGTACTTC. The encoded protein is CASSKTEVSYEQYF.

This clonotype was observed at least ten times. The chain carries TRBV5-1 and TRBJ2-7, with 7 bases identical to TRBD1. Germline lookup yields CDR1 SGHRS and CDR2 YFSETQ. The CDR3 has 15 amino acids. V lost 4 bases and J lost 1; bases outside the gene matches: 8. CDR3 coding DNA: TGCGCCAGCAGCCCGGAGGACAGGAGGTCCTACGAGCAGTACTTC. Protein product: CASSPEDRRSYEQYF.

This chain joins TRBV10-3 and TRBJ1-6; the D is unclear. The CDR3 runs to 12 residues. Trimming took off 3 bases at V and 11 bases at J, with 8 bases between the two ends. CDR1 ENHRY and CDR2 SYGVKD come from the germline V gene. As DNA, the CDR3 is TGTGCCATCAGTGAATCGAGGACACCCCTCCACTTT. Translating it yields CAISESRTPLHF.

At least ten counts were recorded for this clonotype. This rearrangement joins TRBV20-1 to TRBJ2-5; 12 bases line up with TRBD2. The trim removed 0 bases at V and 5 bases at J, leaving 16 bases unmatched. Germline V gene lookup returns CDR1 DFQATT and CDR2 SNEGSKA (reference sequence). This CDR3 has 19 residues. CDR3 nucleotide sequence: TGCAGTGCTAGAGATTGGGCGAGGGCTAGCGGGGGGGCTCGTGAGACCCAGTACTTC. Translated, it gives CSARDWARASGGARETQYF.

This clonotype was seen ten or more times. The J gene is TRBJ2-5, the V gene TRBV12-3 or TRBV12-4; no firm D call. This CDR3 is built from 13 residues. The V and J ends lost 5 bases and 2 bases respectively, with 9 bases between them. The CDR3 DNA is TGTGCCAGCAGTAAGGACGGTCAAGAGACCCAGTACTTC. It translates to CASSKDGQETQYF.

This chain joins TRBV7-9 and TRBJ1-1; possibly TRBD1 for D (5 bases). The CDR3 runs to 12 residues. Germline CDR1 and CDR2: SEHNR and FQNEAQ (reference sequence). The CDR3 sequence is CAGGSGNTEAFF. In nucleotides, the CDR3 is TGTGCGGGGGGGTCAGGGAACACTGAAGCTTTCTTT.

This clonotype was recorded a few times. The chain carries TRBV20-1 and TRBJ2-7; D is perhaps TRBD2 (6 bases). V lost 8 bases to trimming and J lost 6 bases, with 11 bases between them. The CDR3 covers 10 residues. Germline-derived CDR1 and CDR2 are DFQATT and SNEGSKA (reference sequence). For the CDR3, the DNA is TGCAGTCATCAGCGGGTCGAGCAGTACTTC. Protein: CSHQRVEQYF.

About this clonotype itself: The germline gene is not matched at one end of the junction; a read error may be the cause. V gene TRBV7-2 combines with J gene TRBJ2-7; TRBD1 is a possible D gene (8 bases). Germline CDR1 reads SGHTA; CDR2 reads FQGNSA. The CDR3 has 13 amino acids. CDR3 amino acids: CASSLAGTGGEDF. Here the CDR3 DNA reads TGTGCCAGCAGCTTAGCGGGTACAGGGGGGGAGGACTTC.

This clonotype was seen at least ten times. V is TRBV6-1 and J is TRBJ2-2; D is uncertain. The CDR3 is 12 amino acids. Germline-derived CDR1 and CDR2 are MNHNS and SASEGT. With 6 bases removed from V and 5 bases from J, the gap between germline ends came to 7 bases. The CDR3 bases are TGTGCCAGCAGGGACCAAACCGGGGAGCTGTTTTTT. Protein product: CASRDQTGELFF.

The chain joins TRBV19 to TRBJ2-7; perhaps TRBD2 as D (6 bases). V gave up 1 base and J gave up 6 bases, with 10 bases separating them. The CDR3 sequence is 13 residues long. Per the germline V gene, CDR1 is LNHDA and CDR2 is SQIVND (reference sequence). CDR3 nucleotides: TGTGCCAGTAGTATAGGGTCCGGGAGCGAGCAGTACTTC. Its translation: CASSIGSGSEQYF.

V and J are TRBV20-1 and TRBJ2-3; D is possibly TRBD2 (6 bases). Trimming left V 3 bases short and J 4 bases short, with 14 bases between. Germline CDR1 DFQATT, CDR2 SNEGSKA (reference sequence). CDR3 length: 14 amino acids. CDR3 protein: CSARILSGPDTQYF. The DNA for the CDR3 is TGCAGTGCTAGGATACTCAGCGGGCCAGATACGCAGTATTTT.

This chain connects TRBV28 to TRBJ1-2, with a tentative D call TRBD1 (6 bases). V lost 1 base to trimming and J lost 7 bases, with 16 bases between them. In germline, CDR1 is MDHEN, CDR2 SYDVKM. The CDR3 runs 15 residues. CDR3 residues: CASSLLGAGASGYTF. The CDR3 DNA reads TGTGCCAGCAGTTTATTAGGTGCAGGGGCAAGTGGCTACACCTTC.

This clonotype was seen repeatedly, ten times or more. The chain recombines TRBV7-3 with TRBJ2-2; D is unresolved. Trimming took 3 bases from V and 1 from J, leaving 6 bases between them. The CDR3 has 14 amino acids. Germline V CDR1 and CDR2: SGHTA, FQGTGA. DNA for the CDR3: TGTGCCAGCAGCTTCTCCAAGAACACCGGGGAGCTGTTTTTT. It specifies CASSFSKNTGELFF. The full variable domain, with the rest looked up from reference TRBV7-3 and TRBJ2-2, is GAGVSQTPSNKVTEKGKYVELRCDPISGHTALYWYRQSLGQGPEFLIYFQGTGAADDSGLPNDRFFAVRPEGSVSTLKIQRTERGDSAVYLCASSFSKNTGELFFGEGSRLTVL.

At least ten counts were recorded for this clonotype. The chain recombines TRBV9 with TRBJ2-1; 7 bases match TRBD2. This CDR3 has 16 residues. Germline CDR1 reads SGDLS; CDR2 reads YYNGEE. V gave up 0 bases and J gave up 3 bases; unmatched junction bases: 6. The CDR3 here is CASSVASGDIYNEQFF. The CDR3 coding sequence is TGTGCCAGCAGCGTAGCCAGCGGGGATATCTACAATGAGCAGTTCTTC.

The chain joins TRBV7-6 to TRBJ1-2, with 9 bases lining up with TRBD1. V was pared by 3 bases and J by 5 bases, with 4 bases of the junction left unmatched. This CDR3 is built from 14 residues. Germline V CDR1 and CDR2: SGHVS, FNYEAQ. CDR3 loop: CASSFTGGLYGYTF. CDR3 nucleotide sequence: TGTGCCAGCAGCTTTACAGGGGGCCTATATGGCTACACCTTC.

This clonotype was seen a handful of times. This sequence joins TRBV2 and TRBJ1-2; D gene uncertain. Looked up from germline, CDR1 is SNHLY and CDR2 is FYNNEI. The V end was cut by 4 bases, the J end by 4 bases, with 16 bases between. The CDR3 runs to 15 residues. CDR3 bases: TGTGCCAGCAGTGGGAAATCCGCTACCCCCTATGGCTACACCTTC. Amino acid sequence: CASSGKSATPYGYTF.

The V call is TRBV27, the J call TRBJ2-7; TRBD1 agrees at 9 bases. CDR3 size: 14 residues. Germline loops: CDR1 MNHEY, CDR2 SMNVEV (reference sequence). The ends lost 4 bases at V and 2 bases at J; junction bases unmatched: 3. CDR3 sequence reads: CASSSRTGAYEQYF. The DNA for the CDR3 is TGTGCCAGCAGTTCCCGGACAGGGGCCTACGAGCAGTACTTC.

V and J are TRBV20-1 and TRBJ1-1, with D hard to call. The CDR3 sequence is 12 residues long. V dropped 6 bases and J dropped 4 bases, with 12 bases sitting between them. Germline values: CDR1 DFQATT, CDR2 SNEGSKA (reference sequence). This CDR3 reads CSALQLLTEAFF. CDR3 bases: TGCAGTGCCTTACAGTTACTCACTGAAGCTTTCTTT.

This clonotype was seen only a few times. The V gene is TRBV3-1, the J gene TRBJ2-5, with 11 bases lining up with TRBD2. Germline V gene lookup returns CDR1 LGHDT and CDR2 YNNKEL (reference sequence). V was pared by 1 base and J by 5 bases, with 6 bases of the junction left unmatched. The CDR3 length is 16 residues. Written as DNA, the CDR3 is TGTGCCAGCAGCCAAGTAGCGGGGGGGTCATTGGAGACCCAGTACTTC. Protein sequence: CASSQVAGGSLETQYF.

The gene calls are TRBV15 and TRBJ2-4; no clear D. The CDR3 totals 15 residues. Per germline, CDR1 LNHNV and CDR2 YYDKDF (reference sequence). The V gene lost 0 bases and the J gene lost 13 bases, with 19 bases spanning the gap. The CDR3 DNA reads TGTGCCACCAGCAGAGATGTGGACGTTTACAATGAGCAGTACTTC. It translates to CATSRDVDVYNEQYF.